A selection of T cell receptor beta chains follows, all from one sample in a study of response to subunit inactivated influenza vaccine. TCRdb redid the calling of the RT-PCR reads with MiXCR, one entry per CDR3 protein. The sample yields 650,000 to 800,000 distinct CDR3 sequences, approximately 15% seen once. This material consisted of PBMCs from blood, taken around 14 days before vaccination. These receptors were taken from a man aged 45-65 years who received an inactivated influenza vaccine. CDR3s include the opening cysteine and the closing phenylalanine or tryptophan. Fields, in order: clone size, V gene, CDR3 protein. The size of a clone is reported for some rows only, either as once, few or many, or as a class for expanded clones.

clone size: many; V gene: TRBV28; CDR3 protein: CASSLVWGTNTEAFF
clone size: NA; V gene: TRBV12-3/TRBV12-4; CDR3 protein: CASSFNLGEQPQHF
clone size: NA; V gene: TRBV5-4; CDR3 protein: CASSSDRVPTQYF
clone size: few; V gene: TRBV9; CDR3 protein: CASSIQELETQYF
clone size: few; V gene: TRBV5-6; CDR3 protein: CASSFSPGTGFGEQYF
clone size: many; V gene: TRBV12-3/TRBV12-4; CDR3 protein: CASSLGGGSGSGYEQYF
clone size: NA; V gene: TRBV15; CDR3 protein: CATSRDRFSGTYEQYF
clone size: NA; V gene: TRBV29-1; CDR3 protein: CSVGTGPLSTDTQYF
clone size: many; V gene: TRBV6-2/TRBV6-3; CDR3 protein: CASSYAGGYNEQFF
clone size: many; V gene: TRBV5-1; CDR3 protein: CASSPTVRSYNEQFF
clone size: many; V gene: TRBV11-1; CDR3 protein: CASSLRTAGELFF
clone size: NA; V gene: TRBV2; CDR3 protein: CARGSGIGNTEAFF